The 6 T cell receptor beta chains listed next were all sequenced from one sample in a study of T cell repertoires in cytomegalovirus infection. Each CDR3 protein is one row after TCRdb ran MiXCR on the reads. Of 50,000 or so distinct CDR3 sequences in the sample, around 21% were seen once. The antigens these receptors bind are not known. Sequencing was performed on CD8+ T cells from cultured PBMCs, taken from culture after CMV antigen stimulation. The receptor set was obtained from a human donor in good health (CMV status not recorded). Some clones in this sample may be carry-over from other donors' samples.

The chain's CDR3 is CASSPETDLNTEAFF. The CDR3 DNA reads as TGCGCCAGCAGCCCTGAGACAGATTTGAACACTGAAGCTTTCTTT. J is TRBJ1-1 and V is TRBV5-1; D possibly corresponds to TRBD1 (5 bases). This CDR3 has 15 amino acids. Trimming took off 4 bases at V and 0 bases at J, with 13 bases between the two ends. The germline CDR1 and CDR2 sequences are SGHRS and YFSETQ.

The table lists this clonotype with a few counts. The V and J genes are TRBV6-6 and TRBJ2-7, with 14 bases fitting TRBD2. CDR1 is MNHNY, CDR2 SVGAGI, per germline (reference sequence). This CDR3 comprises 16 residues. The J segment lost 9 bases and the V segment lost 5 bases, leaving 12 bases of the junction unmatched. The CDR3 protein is CASSPALGLAGGRQYF. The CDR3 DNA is TGTGCCAGCAGTCCAGCCCTAGGACTAGCGGGGGGCCGGCAGTACTTC.

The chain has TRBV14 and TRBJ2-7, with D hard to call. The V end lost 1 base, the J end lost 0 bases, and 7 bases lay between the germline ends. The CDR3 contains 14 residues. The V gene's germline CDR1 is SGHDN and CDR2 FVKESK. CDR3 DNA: TGTGCCAGCAGCCAAGTCCCGAGCTCCTACGAGCAGTACTTC. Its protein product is CASSQVPSSYEQYF.

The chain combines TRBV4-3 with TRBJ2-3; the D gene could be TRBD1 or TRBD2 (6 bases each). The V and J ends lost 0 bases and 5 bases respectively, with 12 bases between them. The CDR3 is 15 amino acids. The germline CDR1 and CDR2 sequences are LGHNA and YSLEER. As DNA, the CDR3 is TGCGCCAGCAGCCAAGAAGGAGAGGGGGGAGATACGCAGTATTTT. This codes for CASSQEGEGGDTQYF.

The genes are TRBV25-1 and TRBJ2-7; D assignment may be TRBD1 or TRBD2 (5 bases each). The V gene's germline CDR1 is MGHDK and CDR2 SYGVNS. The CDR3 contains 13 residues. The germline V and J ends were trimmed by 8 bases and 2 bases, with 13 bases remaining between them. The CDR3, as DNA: TGTGCCAGCCAGATGGGGACCACCTACGAGCAGTACTTC. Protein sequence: CASQMGTTYEQYF.

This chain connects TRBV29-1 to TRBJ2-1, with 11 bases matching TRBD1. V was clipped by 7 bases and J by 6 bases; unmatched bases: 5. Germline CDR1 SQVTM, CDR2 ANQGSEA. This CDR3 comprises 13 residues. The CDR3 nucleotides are TGCAGCGCACGGGACAGGGGGAGCAATGAGCAGTTCTTC. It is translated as CSARDRGSNEQFF.